The 25 T cell receptor beta chains in this list originate from one sample, sequenced in a study of T-cell memory formation after mild COVID-19. TCRdb redid the calling of the 5' RACE reads with MiXCR, one entry per CDR3 protein. The sample contains fewer than 350,000 distinct CDR3 sequences, approximately 15% of which appear only once. Material: PBMCs or a T cell subset sorted from them (not recorded which). All receptors derive from a man aged 18 to 35 who had mild COVID-19 (a few samples of this study predate the infection). Cell type and time point are not known.

The chain joins TRBV20-1 to TRBJ2-7; possibly TRBD2 for D (6 bases). Germline CDR1 reads DFQATT; CDR2 reads SNEGSKA (reference sequence). Trimming removed 2 bases at V and 2 bases at J, with 16 bases between. The CDR3 is made up of 15 amino acids. In nucleotides, the CDR3 is TGCAGTGCTAGAAGGCTCGGCGGGGCGGCCTACGAGCAGTACTTC. As protein: CSARRLGGAAYEQYF.

This chain links TRBV20-1 with TRBJ2-7; the match to TRBD2 covers 14 bases. The CDR3 contains 19 residues. CDR1 and CDR2 from the germline V gene are DFQATT and SNEGSKA (reference sequence). V dropped 1 base and J dropped 0; count of bases not matched to a gene: 11. CDR3 protein: CSARGGSGLAGVGSYEQYV. For the CDR3, the DNA is TGCAGTGCTAGAGGAGGATCGGGACTAGCGGGGGTCGGCTCCTACGAGCAGTACGTC.

This clonotype was observed many times. The V and J genes are TRBV12-3 or TRBV12-4 and TRBJ2-5; D gene uncertain. Trimming stripped 5 bases from V and 2 bases from J, with 15 bases between. The length of the CDR3 is 15 residues. Here the CDR3 reads CASSRRADGQETQYF. The CDR3 DNA sequence: TGTGCCAGCAGTCGCCGAGCCGACGGGCAAGAGACCCAGTACTTC.

This clonotype has a handful of counts. The J gene is TRBJ1-1, the V gene TRBV5-1; 8 nucleotides agree with TRBD1. This CDR3 comprises 14 residues. J was trimmed by 5 bases and V by 1 base; bases with no gene match: 4. The germline CDR1 and CDR2 sequences are SGHRS and YFSETQ. Here the CDR3 reads CASSLKQGVTEAFF. CDR3 DNA sequence: TGCGCCAGCAGCTTGAAACAGGGGGTTACTGAAGCTTTCTTT.

In its sample, this clonotype was seen a few times. This chain uses TRBV20-1 with TRBJ1-1; D not resolved. CDR3 size: 14 residues. Trimming took 1 base from V and 3 from J, leaving 12 bases between them. Germline values: CDR1 DFQATT, CDR2 SNEGSKA (reference sequence). CDR3 sequence reads: CSARVGGMDTEAFF. The CDR3 nucleotides read TGCAGTGCTAGAGTCGGCGGGATGGACACTGAAGCTTTCTTT.

The table lists this clonotype with a few counts. V gene TRBV27 combines with J gene TRBJ2-7; 7 bases align to TRBD1. This CDR3 is 14 amino acids long. Trimming at V came to 4 bases and at J to 7 bases, leaving 10 bases not matched to a gene. Germline V gene data show CDR1 as MNHEY and CDR2 as SMNVEV (reference sequence). In DNA form, the CDR3 reads TGTGCCAGCAGTTCGGCTCGACAGGGATGGGAGCAGTACTTC. Protein: CASSSARQGWEQYF.

This chain links TRBV12-3 or TRBV12-4 with TRBJ2-1, with 9 positions matching TRBD2. Losses at the gene ends were 3 bases for V and 4 bases for J; bases not matched to a gene: 10. CDR3 length: 17 residues. The CDR3: CASSFGGGGVRYNEQFF. The DNA of the CDR3 is TGTGCCAGCAGTTTCGGTGGCGGGGGGGTACGATACAATGAGCAGTTCTTC.

This clonotype was detected a few times. This rearrangement joins TRBV5-6 to TRBJ2-3; no clear D gene. Trimming cost V 3 bases and J 2 bases, with 16 bases left between them. CDR1 is SGHDT, CDR2 YYEEEE, per germline. This CDR3 has 16 residues. The CDR3 sequence: CASSSSRLRSTDTQYF. The CDR3 DNA reads TGTGCCAGCAGCTCATCCCGTCTCAGGTCCACAGATACGCAGTATTTT.

The rearrangement uses TRBV12-5 and TRBJ2-3, with a possible D match to TRBD2 (6 bases). The germline V and J ends were trimmed by 7 bases and 0 bases, with 11 bases remaining between them. CDR3 size: 14 residues. The germline V gene has CDR1 LGHNT and CDR2 FRNRAP. CDR3 sequence reads: CASAPGLSTDTQYF. CDR3 DNA: TGTGCTAGTGCCCCGGGACTTAGCACAGATACGCAGTATTTT.

Ten or more counts support this clonotype. The rearrangement joins TRBV4-3 to TRBJ1-2; 8 positions match TRBD1. Trimming at V came to 0 bases and at J to 2 bases, leaving 8 bases not matched to a gene. Germline assignment: CDR1 LGHNA and CDR2 YSLEER. This CDR3 is 17 amino acids long. The CDR3 DNA reads TGCGCCAGCAGCCAAGATTGGCAGGGGGCTGTAAACTATGGCTACACCTTC. As protein: CASSQDWQGAVNYGYTF.

This clonotype was detected once. The rearrangement links TRBV6-5 to TRBJ2-1; TRBD2 is a possible D gene (6 bases). The CDR3 loop spans 16 amino acids. Trimming removed 5 bases at V and 4 bases at J, with 18 bases between. Germline values: CDR1 MNHEY, CDR2 SVGAGI. CDR3 sequence reads: CASSNYGIGGYNEQFF. In nucleotides, the CDR3 is TGTGCCAGCAGTAACTACGGCATAGGAGGGTACAATGAGCAGTTCTTC.

This chain joins TRBV23-1 and TRBJ1-5; D is ambiguous. TRBV23-1 is an ORF; its function is uncertain. Trimming stripped 4 bases from V and 5 bases from J, with 9 bases between. The CDR3 is 13 amino acids. The CDR3 nucleotides read TGCGCCAGCAGTCGCCGGAGTGATCAGCCCCAGCATTTT. This translates into CASSRRSDQPQHF.

This clonotype came up a few times. V usage is TRBV12-3 or TRBV12-4 and J usage is TRBJ2-7; maybe TRBD1 (6 bases). The CDR3 extends over 15 amino acids. Trimming removed 2 bases at V and 3 bases at J, with 14 bases between. CDR3 region: CASSLPAKGGYEQYF. The CDR3 DNA reads as TGTGCCAGCAGTTTACCGGCAAAAGGGGGCTACGAGCAGTACTTC.

The rearrangement links TRBV12-3 or TRBV12-4 to TRBJ2-2; D is ambiguous. V was trimmed by 1 base and J by 5 bases, leaving 14 bases between them. The CDR3 loop spans 16 amino acids. CDR3 bases: TGTGCCAGCAGTTTAGTCGGTCAAGGTGTAACCGGGGAGCTGTTTTTT. This encodes CASSLVGQGVTGELFF.

The genes are TRBV18 and TRBJ2-5; D is perhaps TRBD1 (6 bases). CDR1 and CDR2 from the germline V gene are KGHSH and LQKENI. This CDR3 has 14 residues. Trimming took off 3 bases at V and 2 bases at J, with 10 bases between the two ends. The CDR3 DNA sequence: TGTGCCAGCTCACCCAGGACAGTACAAGAGACCCAGTACTTC. It translates to CASSPRTVQETQYF.

This clonotype occurred a few times. J is TRBJ1-6 and V is TRBV7-6, with a weak D call TRBD1 (5 bases). V gave up 1 base and J gave up 9 bases, with 13 bases separating them. This CDR3 has 15 residues. Germline V CDR1 and CDR2: SGHVS, FNYEAQ. The CDR3 reads CASSLVGQGGSPLHF. The CDR3 coding sequence is TGTGCCAGCAGCTTAGTAGGCCAGGGCGGTTCACCCCTCCACTTT.

The sample holds a few counts of this clonotype. The rearrangement links TRBV20-1 to TRBJ1-2; tentatively, D is TRBD1 (5 bases). Germline V gene lookup returns CDR1 DFQATT and CDR2 SNEGSKA (reference sequence). V was pared by 6 bases and J by 8 bases, with 16 bases between. The CDR3 runs to 12 residues. The DNA for the CDR3 is TGCAGTGCCTCGGACAACGTGTCGGGCTACACCTTC. It is translated as CSASDNVSGYTF.

The V gene is TRBV7-8, the J gene TRBJ2-7; TRBD2 matches 10 bases. The CDR3 runs 14 residues. Trimming removed 3 bases from V and 5 bases from J; junction bases left unmatched: 4. The germline CDR1 and CDR2 sequences are SGHVS and FQNEAQ. CDR3 nucleotide sequence: TGTGCCAGCAGCTTGGACAGCGGGAGGGACGAGCAGTACTTC. Residues: CASSLDSGRDEQYF.

The chain recombines TRBV7-9 with TRBJ1-1; D perhaps matches TRBD1 (5 bases). The CDR3 runs to 14 residues. Germline V gene data show CDR1 as SEHNR and CDR2 as FQNEAQ (reference sequence). V was pared by 4 bases and J by 1 base, with 10 bases between. The CDR3 sequence is CASSWERGNTEAFF. The CDR3 DNA follows: TGTGCCAGCAGCTGGGAAAGGGGGAACACTGAAGCTTTCTTT.

The chain is built from TRBV12-3 or TRBV12-4 and TRBJ2-6; D gene unclear. V lost 3 bases to trimming and J lost 0 bases, with 9 bases between them. The CDR3 length is 16 residues. The CDR3 coding sequence is TGTGCCAGCAGTTTCTTGGGCCTCTCTGGGGCCAACGTCCTGACTTTC. Its protein is CASSFLGLSGANVLTF.

In its sample, this clonotype was seen a few times. The J gene is TRBJ2-5, the V gene TRBV5-4; D ambiguous. Between the trimmed V and J ends, which lost 0 bases and 1 base, there was a span of 13 bases. Per germline, CDR1 SGHNT and CDR2 YYREEE (reference sequence). This CDR3 is built from 16 residues. The CDR3 reads CASSLEGSRVQETQYF. Written as DNA, the CDR3 is TGTGCCAGCAGCTTGGAGGGATCTCGGGTCCAAGAGACCCAGTACTTC.

This clonotype was observed at least ten times. V gene TRBV4-1 combines with J gene TRBJ1-3; D call uncertain. The germline V and J ends were trimmed by 4 bases and 0 bases, with 7 bases remaining between them. This CDR3 contains 14 residues. The germline V gene encodes CDR1 MGHRA and CDR2 YSYEKL. In DNA form, the CDR3 reads TGCGCCAGCAGCCCGAGGAGCTCTGGAAACACCATATATTTT. Its translation is CASSPRSSGNTIYF.

This clonotype was detected a few times. The chain is built from TRBV6-4 and TRBJ2-1; D is possibly TRBD1 or TRBD2 (6 bases each). The germline V and J ends were trimmed by 4 bases and 1 base, with 11 bases remaining between them. This CDR3 contains 15 residues. Looked up from germline, CDR1 is MRHNA and CDR2 is SNTAGT. The CDR3 protein is CASSVGGPSYNEQFF. CDR3 coding DNA: TGTGCCAGCAGTGTGGGGGGCCCGTCCTACAATGAGCAGTTCTTC.

This clonotype has at least ten counts. The chain joins TRBV5-1 to TRBJ2-7, with unresolved D. Germline V gene sequence: CDR1 SGHRS, CDR2 YFSETQ. V lost 0 bases and J lost 4, with 5 bases in between. CDR3 length equals 12 residues. The CDR3 DNA sequence: TGCGCCAGCAGCTTGGGAGAGTACGAGCAGTACTTC. Translated, it gives CASSLGEYEQYF.

At least ten counts were recorded for this clonotype. This chain uses TRBV7-3 with TRBJ2-1; 8 bases map to TRBD2. Germline V CDR1 and CDR2: SGHTA, FQGTGA. V lost 2 bases to trimming and J lost 7 bases; unmatched junction nucleotides: 7. The CDR3 covers 15 residues. CDR3 loop: CASSLYGGAGNEQFF. For the CDR3, the DNA is TGTGCCAGCAGCTTATACGGGGGGGCAGGGAATGAGCAGTTCTTC.